The clone carrying this TCR beta chain was counted at least ten times. The data are from a study of blood T cells in healthy people across ages. Trimming removed 0 bases from V and 2 bases from J; junction bases left unmatched: 3. The CDR3 sequence is 15 residues long. CDR1 is MGHDK and CDR2 is SYGVNS in the germline V gene. Using a J-beta primer mix together with a sample-barcoded 5' primer, a second PCR was run for roughly 7 to 11 cycles. TCRdb reprocessed the 5' RACE reads via MiXCR and lists one record per CDR3 protein. The table has about 840,000 distinct CDR3 sequences, about 28% seen once. The sample also formed part of further work on T cells of mothers and their children.

Sequenced input: blood. The sequence was obtained from a woman in her thirties or forties in good health. The chain carries TRBV25-1 and TRBJ2-5, with TRBD1 matching over 7 bases. For the CDR3, the DNA is TGTGCCAGCAGTGAATACGTGACAGGGCAAGAGACCCAGTACTTC. Protein: CASSEYVTGQETQYF.